What follows describes a single T cell receptor (beta chain). What it binds is not known. This CDR3 comprises 14 residues. V gave up 2 bases and J gave up 3 bases; unmatched junction bases: 3. Germline assignment: CDR1 SGDLS and CDR2 YYNGEE. The sample is drawn from a study of shared clonotypes between healthy human individuals. Whole-study findings and limits: The study found 4.5% to 5% of naive CD4 clonotypes shared across several donors. Naive subsets generally had larger estimated richness than memory subsets.

Method: immunoSEQ multiplex PCR; TCRdb's copy keeps in-frame clones and lacks some. The profile shows hundreds of thousands of clones, nearly 98% of them singletons. Naivety among CD8 cells was defined by CD45RO negativity and positive CCR7 selection, thereby excluding terminally differentiated effector memory CD45RA+ cells. Adult Caucasians living in Nashville, Tennessee made up all of the donors. The sequencing sample was made of naive CD8+ T cells sorted from blood. The rearrangement links TRBV9 to TRBJ2-7; TRBD2 aligns across 9 bases. The source of this sequence is a young man in good health. The CDR3 loop reads CASSVASGDYEQYF. The CDR3 DNA follows: TGTGCCAGCAGCGTCGCTAGCGGGGACTACGAGCAGTACTTC.